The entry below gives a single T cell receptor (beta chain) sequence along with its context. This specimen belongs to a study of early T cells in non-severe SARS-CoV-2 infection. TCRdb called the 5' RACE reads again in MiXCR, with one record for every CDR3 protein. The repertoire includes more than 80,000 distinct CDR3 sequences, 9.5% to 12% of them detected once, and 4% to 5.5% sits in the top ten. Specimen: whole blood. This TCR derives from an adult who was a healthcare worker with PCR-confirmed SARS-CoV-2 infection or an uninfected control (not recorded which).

For the CDR3, the DNA is TGCAGTGCTAGAGAGGGGGGGGAGCAGTTCTTC. It codes for CSAREGGEQFF. J is TRBJ2-1 and V is TRBV20-1; 7 bases fit TRBD2. CDR3 length: 11 residues. Germline assignment: CDR1 DFQATT and CDR2 SNEGSKA (reference sequence). Trimming cost V 0 bases and J 10 bases; bases outside gene matches: 0.